The 5 T cell receptor beta chains reported below all come from one sample, sequenced in a study of shared clonotypes between healthy human individuals. TCRdb's copy holds only in-frame clones and misses some; the assay was immunoSEQ multiplex PCR. Of 550,000 to 800,000 clones in the sample, about 92% were seen once. The material sequenced was memory CD8+ T cells from PBMCs. The subset is: CD45RO+ cells pooled with CCR7-negative TemRA cells. These receptors came from a man aged 18 to 35 in good health. Some clones in this sample may be carry-over from other donors' samples.

The chain recombines TRBV5-1 with TRBJ2-7; possible D gene TRBD1, 6 bases. The V and J ends lost 1 base and 3 bases respectively, with 17 bases between them. This CDR3 spans 16 amino acids. Looked up from germline, CDR1 is SGHRS and CDR2 is YFSETQ. Written as DNA, the CDR3 is TGCGCCAGCAGCTTGTGGGGACAATCAGACATCTACGAGCAGTACTTC. Protein product: CASSLWGQSDIYEQYF.

V and J are TRBV6-5 and TRBJ2-3, with TRBD1 matching 8 bases. Germline CDR1 reads MNHEY; CDR2 reads SVGAGI. V was clipped by 4 bases and J by 4 bases; unmatched bases: 10. The CDR3 totals 16 residues. CDR3 residues: CASSWTGSELADTQYF. CDR3 DNA sequence: TGTGCCAGCAGTTGGACAGGGTCGGAGCTTGCAGATACGCAGTATTTT.

The chain joins TRBV29-1 to TRBJ1-1, with TRBD1 as a possible D gene (5 bases). The CDR3 length is 12 residues. CDR1 is SQVTM and CDR2 is ANQGSEA in the germline V gene. Trimming cost V 5 bases and J 4 bases, with 11 bases left between them. CDR3 in amino acids: CSVLQGGTEAFF. In DNA, the CDR3 is TGCAGCGTTCTCCAGGGTGGCACTGAAGCTTTCTTT.

The CDR3 sequence: CASSDGLPEQFF. The CDR3 bases are TGTGCCAGCAGCGACGGACTACCAGAGCAGTTCTTC. J is TRBJ2-1 and V is TRBV7-9, with D perhaps matching TRBD2 (6 bases). Germline assignment: CDR1 SEHNR and CDR2 FQNEAQ (reference sequence). The CDR3 totals 12 residues. V lost 5 bases, J lost 10 bases, and 12 bases lay in between.

The chain couples TRBV30 to TRBJ1-6, with 11 nucleotides matching TRBD1. Germline lookup yields CDR1 GTSNPN and CDR2 SVGIG (reference sequence). The CDR3 is made up of 15 amino acids. V shed 4 bases and J 9 bases; nucleotides not matched to a gene: 8. The chain's CDR3 is CAWTPLGQGASPLHF. The CDR3 DNA is TGTGCCTGGACCCCCCTCGGACAGGGGGCTTCACCCCTCCACTTT.